Listed here is a single T cell receptor (beta chain). The data were taken from a study of shared clonotypes between healthy human individuals. Study-level background: Three CD4 naive, three CD4 memory, two CD8 naive and one CD8 memory plate were used per donor.

This was a deep-level run. As handled by the study authors: For the immunoSEQ data, sequences were junction-only without quality scores, so filtering differed. Data came from immunoSEQ multiplex PCR; TCRdb stores just in-frame clones and leaves some out. Clone size and V and J calls were adopted from that table, with D and trimming inferred from the DNA. The sample holds roughly 680,000 clones, approximately 77% seen once. Sequenced material: memory CD4+ T cells sorted from blood. Subset described: CD45RA-negative fraction. The origin of this receptor is a woman between 25 and 40 years old in good health.

The CDR3 sequence is CASSPGTGLGQYF. The CDR3 nucleotides read TGTGCCAGCAGCCCAGGGACAGGCCTCGGGCAGTACTTC. V usage is TRBV7-6 and J usage is TRBJ2-5; TRBD1 matches 8 bases. CDR3 length: 13 residues. V lost 5 bases to trimming and J lost 11 bases; unmatched junction nucleotides: 10. The germline V gene has CDR1 SGHVS and CDR2 FNYEAQ. The variable domain in full, completed from reference TRBV7-6 and TRBJ2-5, reads GAGVSQSPRYKVTKRGQDVALRCDPISGHVSLYWYRQALGQGPEFLTYFNYEAQQDKSGLPNDRFSAERPEGSISTLTIQRTEQRDSAMYRCASSPGTGLGQYFGPGTRLLVL.